This T cell receptor (beta chain) was identified in a study of CD8 T cells in ankylosing spondylitis. General observations from the study: Reportedly, significant enrichment of disease-linked clones occurred in matched ankylosing spondylitis synovial fluid. Clones that were linked to disease were CD8+ and were relatively rare in peripheral blood. In synovial fluid and blood from reactive arthritis, some motif variants were previously reported. One TCR beta motif, made up of roughly 8 highly homologous variants, appeared characteristic of ankylosing spondylitis blood.

Germline values: CDR1 SQVTM, CDR2 ANQGSEA. The CDR3 spans 15 residues. J lost 9 bases, V lost 6 bases, and 12 bases had no gene match. Making use of molecular barcodes, quantitative 5'-RACE generated TCR beta libraries. Each CDR3 protein is one row after TCRdb ran MiXCR on the 5' RACE reads. Seen here are 500,000 to 550,000 distinct CDR3 sequences, more than 9.5% observed once, and the top ten hold approximately 7%. Comments on this clonotype: What it binds is unknown.

The chain couples TRBV29-1 to TRBJ1-5; 12 nucleotides align to TRBD1. The origin of this receptor is a male donor with ankylosing spondylitis. Input material: blood, either unsorted or a sorted T cell fraction (not recorded which). The CDR3 protein is CSVNSGTGGAGPQHF. CDR3 in DNA: TGCAGCGTGAACTCCGGGACAGGGGGCGCTGGGCCCCAGCATTTT.